Sequencing of this TCR beta chain was carried out in a study of shared clonotypes between healthy human individuals. It was 150 to 250 ng DNA, around 33,000 T cell genomes, that sorted-subset replicate PCRs used. Produced via immunoSEQ multiplex PCR; TCRdb's table is partial and in-frame only. In the table there are about 2 million clones, roughly 94% of which are singletons. On this clone: Other nucleotide sequences from this sample produce the same CDR3.

CDR3 length equals 15 residues. Trimming cost V 0 bases and J 0 bases, with 8 bases left between them. CDR1 and CDR2 (germline): SGHRS, YFSETQ. The specimen sequenced was naive CD4+ T cells sorted from blood. As to subset: CD45RA+ positively selected. This clonotype was sampled from a man aged 18 to 35 in good health. J is TRBJ2-3 and V is TRBV5-1; D tentatively fits TRBD1 or TRBD2 (6 bases each). The CDR3 protein is CASSLAGGSTDTQYF. The CDR3 DNA follows: TGCGCCAGCAGCTTGGCCGGGGGCAGCACAGATACGCAGTATTTT.